Presented here are 5 T cell receptor beta chains from one specimen sequenced in a study of low-dose radiotherapy and immunotherapy resistance in tumors. As to time point: before trial treatment. First-strand cDNA relied on TRAV- and TRBV-specific primers spanning alpha and beta chains. It was with a constant-region primer and a V-primer adapter that TCRs were amplified over approximately 18 PCR cycles. TCRdb used MiXCR to reprocess the reads, holding one entry per CDR3 protein. The sample has around 36,000 distinct CDR3 sequences, roughly a third seen once. This sample comprised PBMCs, obtained before treatment. These receptors came from a male donor with gallbladder cancer.

The chain carries TRBV11-2 and TRBJ2-1; 9 bases match TRBD2. After removal of 4 bases from V and 0 bases from J, the junction contained 16 bases not matched to a gene. In germline, CDR1 is SGHAT, CDR2 FQNNGV. The CDR3 contains 20 residues. The DNA for the CDR3 is TGTGCCAGCAGCTACCCAGAGCGGGGGGACGAAATGAGCTCCTACAATGAGCAGTTCTTC. This gives the protein CASSYPERGDEMSSYNEQFF.

This clonotype was recorded at least ten times. The rearrangement uses TRBV27 and TRBJ1-1; D unresolved. There are 14 residues in the CDR3. V was shortened by 2 bases and J by 1 base, with 8 bases between the two germline ends. CDR1 MNHEY and CDR2 SMNVEV come from the germline V gene (reference sequence). The CDR3 is CASSLGLTNTEAFF. Here the CDR3 DNA reads TGTGCCAGCAGTTTAGGACTTACGAACACTGAAGCTTTCTTT.

The J gene is TRBJ2-5, the V gene TRBV19; tentative D call: TRBD2 (5 bases). This CDR3 comprises 13 residues. Trimming left V 5 bases short and J 9 bases short, with 16 bases between. Germline V gives CDR1 LNHDA, CDR2 SQIVND (reference sequence). The CDR3 bases are TGTGCCAGTAGTCGGACCCGTACTAGTGCCCAGTACTTC. The encoded protein is CASSRTRTSAQYF.

Of note for this clonotype: A far larger clone differs by one base, so this is likely a read error. The chain joins TRBV5-1 to TRBJ2-5; the match to TRBD2 covers 7 bases. Germline V lookup: CDR1 SGHRS, CDR2 YFSETQ. The CDR3 contains 14 residues. In DNA form, the CDR3 reads TGTGCCAGCAGCCCGATCGCGGGAGACGGGACCCAGTACTTC. This gives the protein CASSPIAGDGTQYF.

In its sample, this clonotype was seen many times. The J gene is TRBJ2-4, the V gene TRBV6-8; 7 nucleotides align to TRBD1. The CDR3 has 17 residues. V gave up 8 bases and J gave up 3 bases; unmatched junction bases: 16. Germline V gene lookup returns CDR1 MNHGY and CDR2 SAAAGT. CDR3 DNA: TGTGCCAGCGTTCCCAGGGGGTCGAAAGGGGGCAAAAACATTCAGTACTTC. Residues: CASVPRGSKGGKNIQYF.